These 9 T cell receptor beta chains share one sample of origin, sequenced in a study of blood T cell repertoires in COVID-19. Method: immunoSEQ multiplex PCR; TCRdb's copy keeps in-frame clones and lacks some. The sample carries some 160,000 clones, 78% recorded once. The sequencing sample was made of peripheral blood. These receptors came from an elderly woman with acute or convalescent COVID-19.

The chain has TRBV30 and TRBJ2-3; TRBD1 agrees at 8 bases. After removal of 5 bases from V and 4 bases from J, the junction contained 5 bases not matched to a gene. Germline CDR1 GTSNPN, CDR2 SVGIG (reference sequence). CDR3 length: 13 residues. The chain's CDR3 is CAWATGGADTQYF. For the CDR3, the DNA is TGTGCCTGGGCAACAGGGGGAGCAGATACGCAGTATTTT. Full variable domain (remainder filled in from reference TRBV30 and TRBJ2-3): SQTIHQWPATLVQPVGSPLSLECTVEGTSNPNLYWYRQAAGRGLQLLFYSVGIGQISSEVPQNLSASRPQDRQFILSSKKLLLSDSGFYLCAWATGGADTQYFGPGTRLTVL.

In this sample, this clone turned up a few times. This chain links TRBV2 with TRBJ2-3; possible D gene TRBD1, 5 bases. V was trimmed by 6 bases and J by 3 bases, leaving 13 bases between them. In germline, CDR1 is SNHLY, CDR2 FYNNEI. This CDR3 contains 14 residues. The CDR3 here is CASRHRIGTDTQYF. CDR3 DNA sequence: TGTGCCAGCAGGCACAGGATAGGGACAGATACGCAGTATTTT.

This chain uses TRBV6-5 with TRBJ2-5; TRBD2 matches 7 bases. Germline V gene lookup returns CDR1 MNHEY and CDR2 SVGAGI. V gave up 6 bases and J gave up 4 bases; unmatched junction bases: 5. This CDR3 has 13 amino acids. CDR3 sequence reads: CASSGLVGETQYF. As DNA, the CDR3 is TGTGCCAGCAGCGGACTAGTGGGAGAGACCCAGTACTTC.

CDR3 loop: CAWSVRGTAGANVLTF. CDR3 coding DNA: TGTGCCTGGAGTGTCAGGGGGACTGCGGGGGCCAACGTCCTGACTTTC. The rearrangement links TRBV30 to TRBJ2-6; D perhaps matches TRBD1 (7 bases). The CDR3 spans 16 residues. CDR1 GTSNPN and CDR2 SVGIG come from the germline V gene (reference sequence). Trimming pared 0 bases from V and 4 bases from J, leaving 13 bases between. The whole variable domain, filled in from reference TRBV30 and TRBJ2-6, reads SQTIHQWPATLVQPVGSPLSLECTVEGTSNPNLYWYRQAAGRGLQLLFYSVGIGQISSEVPQNLSASRPQDRQFILSSKKLLLSDSGFYLCAWSVRGTAGANVLTFGAGSRLTVL.

CDR3 sequence reads: CASGPRGREEENYGYTF. The CDR3 bases are TGCGCCAGCGGACCCAGAGGGAGGGAAGAAGAGAACTATGGCTACACCTTC. The chain combines TRBV23-1 with TRBJ1-2; the D is unclear. TRBV23-1 has ORF status, its function being uncertain. This CDR3 is 17 amino acids long. V lost 8 bases and J lost 2, with 24 bases in between.

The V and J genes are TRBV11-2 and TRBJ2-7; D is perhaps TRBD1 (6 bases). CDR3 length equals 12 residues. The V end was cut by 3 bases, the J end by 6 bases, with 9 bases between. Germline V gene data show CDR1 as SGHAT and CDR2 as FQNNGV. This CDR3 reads CASSLNRAEQYF. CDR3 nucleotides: TGTGCCAGCAGCTTGAACAGGGCCGAGCAGTACTTC.

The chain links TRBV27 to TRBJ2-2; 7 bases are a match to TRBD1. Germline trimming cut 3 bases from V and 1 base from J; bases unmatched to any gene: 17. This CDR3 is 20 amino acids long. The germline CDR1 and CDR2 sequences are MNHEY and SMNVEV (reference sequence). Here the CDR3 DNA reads TGTGCCAGCAGTTTTTTAGGTCTTAAAACAGGGGTCGTGAACACCGGGGAGCTGTTTTTT. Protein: CASSFLGLKTGVVNTGELFF.

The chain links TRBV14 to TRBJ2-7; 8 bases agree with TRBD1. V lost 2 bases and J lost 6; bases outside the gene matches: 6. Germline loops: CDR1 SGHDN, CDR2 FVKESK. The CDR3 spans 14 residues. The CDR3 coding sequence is TGTGCCAGCAGCCAACAGGGGGCGCGAGGCGAGCAGTACTTC. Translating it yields CASSQQGARGEQYF.

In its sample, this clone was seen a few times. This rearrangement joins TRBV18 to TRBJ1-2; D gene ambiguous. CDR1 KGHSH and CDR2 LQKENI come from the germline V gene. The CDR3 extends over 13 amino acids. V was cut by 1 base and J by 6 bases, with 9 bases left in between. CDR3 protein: CASSPQSGDGYTF. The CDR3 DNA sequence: TGTGCCAGCTCACCACAATCCGGGGATGGCTACACCTTC.